The next 15 T cell receptor beta chains were all read from a single sample in a study of blood T cells in healthy people across ages. Next came a second PCR, run for roughly 6 to 11 cycles, which used a sample-barcoded 5' primer along with a J-beta primer mix. Using its own MiXCR run on the 5' RACE reads, TCRdb lists one record per CDR3 protein. The sample includes hundreds of thousands of distinct CDR3 sequences, 20% to 30% of them seen just once. This same sample was also taken into another study, of T cells of mothers and their children.

The material sequenced was blood. The receptors stem from a boy younger than 18 in good health.

This clonotype has just a few counts. This rearrangement joins TRBV4-3 to TRBJ2-1; 10 positions match TRBD2. V dropped 0 bases and J dropped 4; count of bases not matched to a gene: 6. Germline V gene sequence: CDR1 LGHNA, CDR2 YSLEER. This CDR3 spans 17 amino acids. CDR3 loop: CASSQDPTSGPYNEQFF. The CDR3 DNA is TGCGCCAGCAGCCAAGACCCGACTAGCGGGCCATACAATGAGCAGTTCTTC.

This chain links TRBV6-2 or TRBV6-3 with TRBJ2-7; possible D gene TRBD2, 6 bases. Trimming pared 2 bases from V and 1 base from J, leaving 9 bases between. The CDR3 totals 14 residues. The V gene's germline CDR1 is MNHEY and CDR2 SVGEGT. CDR3 nucleotide sequence: TGTGCCAGCAGTTACCGCGGGGAATCCTACGAGCAGTACTTC. Protein: CASSYRGESYEQYF.

The chain combines TRBV6-1 with TRBJ2-7; tentative D call: TRBD1 (5 bases). Deletions cut 1 base from V and 7 bases from J, with 8 bases between. The CDR3 runs 12 residues. The germline V gene encodes CDR1 MNHNS and CDR2 SASEGT. The CDR3 loop is CASSEGGWEQYF. The CDR3, as DNA: TGTGCCAGCAGTGAAGGGGGCTGGGAGCAGTACTTC.

V and J are TRBV7-9 and TRBJ2-6, with D perhaps assigned TRBD1 or TRBD2 (5 bases each). CDR3 length equals 16 residues. The V end was cut by 1 base, the J end by 2 bases, with 9 bases between. Germline lookup yields CDR1 SEHNR and CDR2 FQNEAQ (reference sequence). CDR3 loop: CASSLEGRPGANVLTF. The DNA for the CDR3 is TGTGCCAGCAGCTTAGAGGGGAGACCTGGGGCCAACGTCCTGACTTTC.

This clonotype was counted only a few times. The rearrangement joins TRBV7-9 to TRBJ1-4; 10 bases fit TRBD1. Germline V gives CDR1 SEHNR, CDR2 FQNEAQ (reference sequence). The CDR3 is 17 residues long. The ends lost 5 bases at V and 4 bases at J; junction bases unmatched: 10. CDR3 loop: CASSGGDRGGGNEKLFF. CDR3 nucleotides: TGTGCCAGCAGCGGAGGGGACAGGGGCGGGGGTAATGAAAAACTGTTTTTT.

The genes are TRBV15 and TRBJ2-7; no reliable D call. Trimming shortened V by 1 base and J by 5 bases, and 12 bases separated the two germline ends. The germline gives CDR1 LNHNV, CDR2 YYDKDF (reference sequence). The CDR3 contains 14 residues. CDR3 in DNA: TGTGCCACCAGCAGAGGCCTAAACGGCCACGAGCAGTACTTC. Its translation is CATSRGLNGHEQYF. Full variable domain (outside the CDR3, taken from reference TRBV15 and TRBJ2-7): DAMVIQNPRYQVTQFGKPVTLSCSQTLNHNVMYWYQQKSSQAPKLLFHYYDKDFNNEADTPDNFQSRRPNTSFCFLDIRSPGLGDTAMYLCATSRGLNGHEQYFGPGTRLTVT.

In this sample, this clonotype turned up a few times. This rearrangement joins TRBV27 to TRBJ2-5; D possibly uses TRBD1 or TRBD2 (5 bases each). The CDR3 length is 12 residues. Germline V gene lookup returns CDR1 MNHEY and CDR2 SMNVEV (reference sequence). The V gene lost 3 bases and the J gene lost 13 bases, with 15 bases spanning the gap. In DNA, the CDR3 is TGTGCCAGCAGTTTTCTTCAGGGACCGTGGTACTTC. Its protein product is CASSFLQGPWYF.

This clonotype was seen more than once but under ten times. V is TRBV7-2 and J is TRBJ1-4; a possible D gene is TRBD1 (5 bases). The CDR3 covers 15 residues. The germline V gene has CDR1 SGHTA and CDR2 FQGNSA. Between the trimmed V and J ends, which lost 1 base and 7 bases, there was a span of 13 bases. CDR3 nucleotide sequence: TGTGCCAGCAGCTTAGGACCGGGGGGGGGTGAAAAACTGTTTTTT. Translation gives CASSLGPGGGEKLFF.

This rearrangement joins TRBV20-1 to TRBJ1-2; no definite D call. CDR3 length: 14 amino acids. With 6 bases removed from V and 3 bases from J, the gap between germline ends came to 17 bases. Germline CDR1 reads DFQATT; CDR2 reads SNEGSKA (reference sequence). Here the CDR3 reads CSARARRFDYGYTF. Here the CDR3 DNA reads TGCAGTGCGCGGGCCCGTAGATTCGACTATGGCTACACCTTC.

This chain links TRBV27 with TRBJ2-6, with D unresolved. This CDR3 is built from 16 residues. Trimming removed 3 bases at V and 2 bases at J, with 11 bases between. Germline V gene data show CDR1 as MNHEY and CDR2 as SMNVEV (reference sequence). Written as DNA, the CDR3 is TGTGCCAGCAGTTTGGTCCAGGTTGCTGGGGCCAACGTCCTGACTTTC. This translates into CASSLVQVAGANVLTF.

The chain is built from TRBV28 and TRBJ2-1, with TRBD2 matching over 16 bases. Germline V gives CDR1 MDHEN, CDR2 SYDVKM. This CDR3 is 19 amino acids long. With V trimmed by 6 bases and J by 1 base, 9 bases remained unmatched. The CDR3 DNA reads as TGTGCCAGCAGACCGGGACTAGCGGGAGGGCTCTGGTCCTACAATGAGCAGTTCTTC. This encodes CASRPGLAGGLWSYNEQFF.

The chain employs TRBV4-3 and TRBJ2-1, with TRBD2 matching over 8 bases. The CDR3 runs 18 residues. Germline assignment: CDR1 LGHNA and CDR2 YSLEER. Losses at the gene ends were 0 bases for V and 0 bases for J; bases not matched to a gene: 7. CDR3 sequence: CASSQDYKRESSYNEQFF. As DNA, the CDR3 is TGCGCCAGCAGCCAAGATTATAAGCGGGAGAGCTCCTACAATGAGCAGTTCTTC.

The table lists this clonotype with a few counts. V and J are TRBV7-3 and TRBJ2-1, with no clear D. The V gene lost 6 bases and the J gene lost 3 bases, with 9 bases spanning the gap. The CDR3 runs 13 residues. CDR1 and CDR2 from the germline V gene are SGHTA and FQGTGA. CDR3 region: CASSWTDYNEQFF. As DNA, the CDR3 is TGTGCCAGCAGTTGGACGGACTACAATGAGCAGTTCTTC.

This clonotype was recorded a few times. The J gene is TRBJ2-5, the V gene TRBV7-9; D uncertain. Looked up from germline, CDR1 is SEHNR and CDR2 is FQNEAQ (reference sequence). Deletions cut 8 bases from V and 5 bases from J, with 12 bases between. This CDR3 is built from 12 residues. Here the CDR3 DNA reads TGTGCCAGCCGAAACCCCGGGGAGACCCAGTACTTC. It specifies CASRNPGETQYF.

A few counts support this clonotype. V usage is TRBV28 and J usage is TRBJ2-2, with D possibly TRBD2 on 6 matching bases. The germline gives CDR1 MDHEN, CDR2 SYDVKM. V lost 6 bases and J lost 5, with 19 bases in between. The CDR3 contains 16 residues. CDR3 bases: TGTGCCAGCAGCCCTCCCTTGGGGGGAGATACCGGGGAGCTGTTTTTT. Amino acids: CASSPPLGGDTGELFF.